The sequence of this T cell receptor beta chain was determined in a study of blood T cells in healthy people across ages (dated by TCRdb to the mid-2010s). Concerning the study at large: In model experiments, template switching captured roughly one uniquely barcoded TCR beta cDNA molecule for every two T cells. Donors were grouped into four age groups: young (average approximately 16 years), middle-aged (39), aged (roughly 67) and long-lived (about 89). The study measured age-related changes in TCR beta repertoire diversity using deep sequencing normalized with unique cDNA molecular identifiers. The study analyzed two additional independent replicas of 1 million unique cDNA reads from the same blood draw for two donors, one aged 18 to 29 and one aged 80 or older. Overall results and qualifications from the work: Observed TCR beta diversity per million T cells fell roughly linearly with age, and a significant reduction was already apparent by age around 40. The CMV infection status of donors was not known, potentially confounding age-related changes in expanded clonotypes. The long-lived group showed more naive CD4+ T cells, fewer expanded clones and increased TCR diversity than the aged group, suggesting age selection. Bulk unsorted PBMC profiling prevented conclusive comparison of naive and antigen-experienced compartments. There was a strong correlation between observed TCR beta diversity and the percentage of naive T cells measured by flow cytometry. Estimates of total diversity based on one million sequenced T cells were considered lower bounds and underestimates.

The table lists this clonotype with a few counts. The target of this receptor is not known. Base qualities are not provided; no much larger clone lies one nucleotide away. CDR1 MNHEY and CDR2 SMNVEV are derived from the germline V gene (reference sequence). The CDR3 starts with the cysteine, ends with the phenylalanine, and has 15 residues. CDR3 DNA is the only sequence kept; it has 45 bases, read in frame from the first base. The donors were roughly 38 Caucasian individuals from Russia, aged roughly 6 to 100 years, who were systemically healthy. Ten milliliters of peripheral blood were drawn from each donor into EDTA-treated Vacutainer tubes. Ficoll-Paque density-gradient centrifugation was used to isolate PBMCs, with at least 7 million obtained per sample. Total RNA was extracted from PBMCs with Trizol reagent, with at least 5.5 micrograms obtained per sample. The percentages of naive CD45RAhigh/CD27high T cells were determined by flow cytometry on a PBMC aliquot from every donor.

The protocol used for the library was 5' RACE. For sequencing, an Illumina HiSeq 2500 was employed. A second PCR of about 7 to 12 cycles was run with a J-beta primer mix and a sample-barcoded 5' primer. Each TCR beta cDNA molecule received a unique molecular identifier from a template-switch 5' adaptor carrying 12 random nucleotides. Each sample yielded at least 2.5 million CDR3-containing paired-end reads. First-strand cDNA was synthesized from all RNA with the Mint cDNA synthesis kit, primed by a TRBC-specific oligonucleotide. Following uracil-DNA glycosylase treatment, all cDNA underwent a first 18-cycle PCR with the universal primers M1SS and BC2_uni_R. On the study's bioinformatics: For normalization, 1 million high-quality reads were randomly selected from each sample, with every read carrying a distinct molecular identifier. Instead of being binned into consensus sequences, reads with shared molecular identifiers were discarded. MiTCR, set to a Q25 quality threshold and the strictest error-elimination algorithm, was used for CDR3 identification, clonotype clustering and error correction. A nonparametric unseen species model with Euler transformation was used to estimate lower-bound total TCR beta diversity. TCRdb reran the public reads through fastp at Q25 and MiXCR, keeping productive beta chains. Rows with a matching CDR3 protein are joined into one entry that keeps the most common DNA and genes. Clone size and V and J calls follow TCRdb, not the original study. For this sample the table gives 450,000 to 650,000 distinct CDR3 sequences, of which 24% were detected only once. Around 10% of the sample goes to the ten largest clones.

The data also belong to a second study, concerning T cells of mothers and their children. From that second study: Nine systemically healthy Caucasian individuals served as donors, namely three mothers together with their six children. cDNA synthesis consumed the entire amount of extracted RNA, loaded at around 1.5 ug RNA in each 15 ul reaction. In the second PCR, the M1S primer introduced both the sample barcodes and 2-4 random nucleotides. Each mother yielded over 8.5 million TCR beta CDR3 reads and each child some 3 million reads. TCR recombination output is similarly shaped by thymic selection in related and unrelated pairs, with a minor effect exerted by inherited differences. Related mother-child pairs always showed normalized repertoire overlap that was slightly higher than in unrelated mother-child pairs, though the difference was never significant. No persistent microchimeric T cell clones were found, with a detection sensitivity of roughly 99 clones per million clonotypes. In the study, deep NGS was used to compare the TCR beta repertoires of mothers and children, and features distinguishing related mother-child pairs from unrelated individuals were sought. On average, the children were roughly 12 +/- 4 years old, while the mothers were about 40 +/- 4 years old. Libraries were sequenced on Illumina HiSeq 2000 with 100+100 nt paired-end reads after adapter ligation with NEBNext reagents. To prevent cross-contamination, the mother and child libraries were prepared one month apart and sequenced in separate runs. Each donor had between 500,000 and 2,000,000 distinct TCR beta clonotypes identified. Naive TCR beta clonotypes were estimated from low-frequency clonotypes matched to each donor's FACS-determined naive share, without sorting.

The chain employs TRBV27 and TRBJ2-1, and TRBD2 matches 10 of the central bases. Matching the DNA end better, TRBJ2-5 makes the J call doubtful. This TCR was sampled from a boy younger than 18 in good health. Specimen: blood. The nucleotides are TGTGCCAGCAGTTTAAGAGCGGGAGGGCCTGGGACCCAGTACTTC. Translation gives CASSLRAGGPGTQYF.